These 2 T cell receptor beta chains were all obtained from the same sample, sequenced in a study of T cell repertoires in cytomegalovirus infection. TCRdb re-analysed the reads in MiXCR, keeping a single row per CDR3 protein. The data show about 150,000 distinct CDR3 sequences, 30% to 40% seen once. These TCRs' antigens remain unknown. The sample consisted of CD8+ T cells from cultured PBMCs, taken from culture after CMV antigen stimulation. The receptor set was obtained from a human donor in good health (CMV status not recorded). Some clones in this sample may be carry-over from other donors' samples.

This clonotype was recorded at least ten times. V and J are TRBV19 and TRBJ2-6; D possibly corresponds to TRBD1 (6 bases). Between the trimmed V and J ends, which lost 7 bases and 0 bases, there was a span of 10 bases. The CDR3 is 15 amino acids. In germline, CDR1 is LNHDA, CDR2 SQIVND (reference sequence). This CDR3 is CASKTGISGANVLTF. CDR3 sequence (DNA): TGTGCCAGTAAAACAGGGATCTCTGGGGCCAACGTCCTGACTTTC.

This clonotype was detected only a few times. V is TRBV12-3 or TRBV12-4 and J is TRBJ2-6; D remains unclear. This CDR3 has 17 amino acids. Trimming cost V 3 bases and J 0 bases, with 12 bases left between them. CDR3 region: CASSFRRPSSGANVLTF. CDR3 DNA sequence: TGTGCCAGCAGTTTTCGGAGACCTAGCTCTGGGGCCAACGTCCTGACTTTC.